This T cell receptor (beta chain) was profiled in a study of CD8+ T cells in alopecia areata. Findings and caveats of the study: Mice gave a clearer picture of TCR sharing than patients did, possibly for HLA-related reasons.

Reverse transcribed after extraction, RNA yielded cDNA as the sequencing template. Repertoires were generated with immunoSEQ multiplex PCR, while TCRdb's copy carries only in-frame clones and drops some. The table lists about 120,000 clones, about 46% of them singletons, with approximately 18% in the top ten. This clone showed up just once. What it binds is unknown. The sequence was collected from a human donor with alopecia areata. The starting material was CD8+ T cells sorted from blood, obtained at week 0.

The CDR3: CASSQGADRAAYEQYF. For the CDR3, the DNA is TGTGCCAGCAGCCAAGGGGCGGACAGGGCGGCCTACGAGCAGTACTTC. V is TRBV4-2 and J is TRBJ2-7, with 8 nucleotides matching TRBD1. The V and J ends lost 1 base and 2 bases, in that order; junction bases with no gene match: 7. This CDR3 is 16 amino acids long. The germline V gene has CDR1 LGHNA and CDR2 YNFKEQ.